This paragraph covers one T cell receptor beta chain sequence. The antigen is unknown. In germline, CDR1 is SGHTA, CDR2 FQGNSA. The V and J ends lost 8 bases and 0 bases, in that order; junction bases with no gene match: 13. The CDR3 consists of 17 residues. Each sample had at least 6 million PBMCs isolated. This entry is derived from a study of blood T cells in healthy people across ages. Combining a sample-barcoded 5' primer with a J-beta primer mix, a second PCR ran for roughly 6 to 12 cycles. Template switching added a 12-random-nucleotide identifier to every cDNA molecule. One entry per CDR3 protein, called by TCRdb with MiXCR from the 5' RACE reads. The sample lists roughly 800,000 distinct CDR3 sequences, about 62% occurring once. Study-level findings and limits: Percentage of naive T cells showed a strong correlation with TCR beta diversity.

This TCR was sampled from a man aged 30 to 39 in good health. J is TRBJ2-1 and V is TRBV7-2, with 7 bases matching TRBD2. The sequenced sample was blood. The CDR3 protein is CASPSANGRSSYNEQFF. The CDR3 coding sequence is TGTGCCAGCCCCTCCGCTAACGGGAGGAGCTCCTACAATGAGCAGTTCTTC.